This is a list of T cell receptor beta chains from one sample in a study of cytomegalovirus exposure and HLA in healthy donors. Method: immunoSEQ multiplex PCR; TCRdb's copy keeps in-frame clones and lacks some. The sample comprises roughly 120,000 clones, around 70% of which are singletons, and over 2% rests with the top ten. The sample taken for sequencing was PBMCs. These receptor sequences come from a woman aged 40 to 50 in good health and CMV-seropositive. Each CDR3 is given without its conserved first and last residue.

V gene | CDR3 protein
TRBV19 | ASSTAGLANSYNEQF
TRBV11-1 | ASSLEQTRLHEQY
TRBV7-9 | ASSQPRGADKETQY
TRBV5-1 | ASSEQGRNTEAF
TRBV6-6 | ASSSPSGQSYGYT
TRBV7-9 | SSSFLTGTGGSEQF
TRBV6-6 | ASSYGTVYNERF
TRBV5-4 | ASSPAGQGTNGYT
TRBV19 | ASAPDSNQPQH
TRBV6-5 | ASSPGQINSPLH
TRBV6-1 | ASSASGTGSYNEQF
TRBV7-8 | ASSADRDYEQY
TRBV2 | ASIPDSHGETQY
TRBV5-1 | ASSPGTSPTYEQY
TRBV29-1 | SVVIAGTQETQY
TRBV28 | ASSSDSYGYT
TRBV29-1 | SVEAGGTGANVLT
TRBV4-2 | ASSQETDGRVAKNIQY
TRBV18 | ASSSQGLSGYT
TRBV6-1 | ASSPGYGNQPQH
TRBV10-3 | AISGGAGTSYEQY
TRBV10-3 | AISEPLAGMGTVVTDTQY
TRBV5-1 | ASSSGTGRSNTEAF
TRBV6-5 | ASSYAYFLNTGELF
TRBV5-1 | ASSSGQNNQPQH
TRBV27 | ASSFARGNKNTEAF
TRBV30 | AWSVRTSGQEKLF
TRBV7-2 | ASSLAPGGGGNEQF
TRBV9 | ASSAGTGGKGGEKLF
TRBV29-1 | SVAVPPTQQY
TRBV6-4 | ASSDGKTARPDTQY
TRBV2 | ASTSGVSGGLI
TRBV5-1 | ASSQRQGRNSPLH
TRBV7-2 | ASSPDRGLAKNIQY
TRBV5-1 | ASSLGGGDQPQH
TRBV5-6 | ASSLIQGGETQY
TRBV30 | AWSPLREGGYNEQF
TRBV28 | ASSPGLARNEQF
TRBV18 | ASSLSRGIGPGANVLT